The clone carrying this T cell receptor beta chain was counted between two and nine times. These data come from a study of shared T cell receptors in the human thymus. From germline, CDR1 is SGDLS and CDR2 YYNGEE. The CDR3 extends over 16 amino acids. Trimming removed 0 bases at V and 3 bases at J, with 12 bases between. Method: immunoSEQ multiplex PCR; TCRdb's copy keeps in-frame clones and lacks some. The data show 450,000 to 650,000 clones, approximately 80% seen once. This sample also appeared in a second study, on human thymus T cells. That paper adds: The donor group consisted of healthy Finnish infants who were having corrective surgery for congenital heart defects. The source of the thymus tissue was resections taken during corrective heart surgery. Thymic and blood repertoires seemed to show skewed V and J gene use.

The clonotype originates from a boy in the first two years of life with a congenital heart defect. The source material was thymocytes. The V call is TRBV9, the J call TRBJ2-2, with a possible D match to TRBD2 (5 bases). Here the CDR3 DNA reads TGTGCCAGCAGCGTAGAGGTGGGAGTCGACACCGGGGAGCTGTTTTTT. This sequence encodes CASSVEVGVDTGELFF.